This T cell receptor (beta chain) was found in a study of blood T cells in healthy people across ages. General observations from the study: Measured against age, TCR beta diversity per million T cells decreased in a roughly linear manner.

CDR1 MDHEN and CDR2 SYDVKM come from the germline V gene. Trimming left V 5 bases short and J 4 bases short, with 12 bases between. The CDR3 totals 13 residues. Together with a sample-barcoded 5' primer, a J-beta primer mix was included in a second PCR lasting about 7 to 11 cycles. TCRdb re-called the 5' RACE reads with MiXCR, one entry per CDR3 protein. The table shows 800,000 to 1,000,000 distinct CDR3 sequences, with around 48% occurring only once. Isolated per sample were at least 7 million PBMCs. In this sample, this clonotype turned up many times. Its antigen is still unknown. This chain connects TRBV28 to TRBJ2-7, with D perhaps matching TRBD2 (5 bases). Sequenced input: blood. The sequence was collected from a man aged 25 to 40 in good health. The CDR3 loop reads CASSDGVDYEQYF. The CDR3 DNA reads as TGTGCCAGCAGTGACGGGGTAGATTACGAGCAGTACTTC.